The 14 T cell receptor beta chains listed next were all sequenced from one sample in a study of blood T cell repertoires in COVID-19. This table comes from immunoSEQ multiplex PCR, and its TCRdb copy is limited to in-frame clones, with some not included. The sample yields 270,000 or so clones, roughly 90% seen once. Source material: peripheral blood. The receptors were sampled from a woman in her twenties or thirties with active or convalescent COVID-19.

This rearrangement joins TRBV7-8 to TRBJ2-7; no clear D gene. The germline V and J ends were trimmed by 1 base and 0 bases, with 10 bases remaining between them. CDR3 length: 15 amino acids. CDR1 SGHVS and CDR2 FQNEAQ come from the germline V gene. DNA of the CDR3: TGTGCCAGCAGCTTAGGAGGCTCGAGCTCCTACGAGCAGTACTTC. Its translation: CASSLGGSSSYEQYF.

This chain links TRBV19 with TRBJ2-7; TRBD1 aligns across 11 bases. V was clipped by 5 bases and J by 7 bases; unmatched bases: 7. This CDR3 has 14 amino acids. CDR1 and CDR2 (germline): LNHDA, SQIVND (reference sequence). The CDR3 region is CASSPGQGAGEQYF. CDR3 in DNA: TGTGCCAGTAGTCCCGGACAGGGGGCGGGGGAGCAGTACTTC.

The rearrangement links TRBV5-1 to TRBJ2-1, with D uncertain. The CDR3 contains 14 residues. The V and J ends lost 3 bases and 6 bases respectively, with 13 bases between them. Germline values: CDR1 SGHRS, CDR2 YFSETQ. CDR3 coding DNA: TGCGCCAGCAGCTCGCCCGGGTATGGCAATGAGCAGTTCTTC. Translating it yields CASSSPGYGNEQFF.

This chain joins TRBV5-4 and TRBJ1-6, with a weak D call TRBD1 (6 bases). Deletions cut 3 bases from V and 9 bases from J, with 10 bases between. The CDR3 extends over 13 amino acids. Germline CDR1 is SGHNT and CDR2 is YYREEE (reference sequence). The CDR3 sequence: CASSSPGASPLHF. CDR3 coding DNA: TGTGCCAGCAGCTCCCCAGGGGCTTCACCCCTCCACTTT. Based on the CDR3 plus reference TRBV5-4 and TRBJ1-6, the full variable domain is ETGVTQSPTHLIKTRGQQVTLRCSSQSGHNTVSWYQQALGQGPQFIFQYYREEENGRGNFPPRFSGLQFPNYSSELNVNALELDDSALYLCASSSPGASPLHFGNGTRLTVT.

J is TRBJ1-3 and V is TRBV7-8, with 9 bases lining up with TRBD1. The CDR3 runs to 16 residues. Germline CDR1 and CDR2: SGHVS and FQNEAQ. The V segment lost 4 bases and the J segment 0 bases; nucleotides outside the gene matches: 4. The CDR3 sequence is CASSSGTGNSGNTIYF. CDR3 DNA: TGTGCCAGCAGCTCCGGGACAGGGAACTCTGGAAACACCATATATTTT.

This rearrangement joins TRBV10-2 to TRBJ2-7; no firm D call. The CDR3 contains 12 residues. V lost 3 bases, J lost 7 bases, and 10 bases lay in between. The germline gives CDR1 WSHSY, CDR2 SAAADI. DNA of the CDR3: TGCGCCAGCAGTGACCCTAGGCAAGAGCAGTACTTC. It yields the protein CASSDPRQEQYF.

The chain combines TRBV27 with TRBJ1-2; D remains ambiguous. Germline V CDR1 and CDR2: MNHEY, SMNVEV (reference sequence). Trimming took 6 bases from V and 4 from J, leaving 9 bases between them. The CDR3 extends over 12 amino acids. CDR3 nucleotides: TGTGCCAGCAGCAAGGACTTCTATGGCTACACCTTC. Residues: CASSKDFYGYTF.

V is TRBV15 and J is TRBJ2-7; possible D gene TRBD2, 6 bases. The V and J ends lost 0 bases and 2 bases respectively, with 11 bases between them. Germline V lookup: CDR1 LNHNV, CDR2 YYDKDF (reference sequence). This CDR3 contains 15 residues. The CDR3 reads CATSRDGGLTYEQYF. CDR3 coding DNA: TGTGCCACCAGCAGAGATGGGGGACTGACCTACGAGCAGTACTTC.

The chain uses TRBV6-5 and TRBJ1-5; 8 bases are a match to TRBD1. The CDR3 sequence is 13 residues long. CDR1 is MNHEY, CDR2 SVGAGI, per germline. Trimming at V came to 4 bases and at J to 6 bases, leaving 2 bases not matched to a gene. DNA for the CDR3: TGTGCCAGCAGTTCGGACAGGGCTCAGCCCCAGCATTTT. Its protein product is CASSSDRAQPQHF.

This chain links TRBV12-3 or TRBV12-4 with TRBJ1-2, with a weak D call TRBD1 (6 bases). CDR3 length: 13 amino acids. V was shortened by 6 bases and J by 4 bases, with 12 bases between the two germline ends. In DNA form, the CDR3 reads TGTGCCAGCAGCCGGACAGCCGTCTATGGCTACACCTTC. Translated, it gives CASSRTAVYGYTF.

The V call is TRBV10-1, the J call TRBJ2-3; a possible D gene is TRBD1 (6 bases). Germline V gene sequence: CDR1 WNHNN, CDR2 SYGVQD (reference sequence). V was pared by 5 bases and J by 2 bases, with 11 bases between. This CDR3 is 14 amino acids long. The CDR3 loop reads CASSYREHTDTQYF. The CDR3 region has the DNA TGCGCCAGCAGTTACAGGGAACACACAGATACGCAGTATTTT.

This rearrangement joins TRBV9 to TRBJ1-4; D is perhaps TRBD1 (6 bases). Trimming took off 0 bases at V and 7 bases at J, with 13 bases between the two ends. CDR3 length: 15 amino acids. The germline CDR1 and CDR2 sequences are SGDLS and YYNGEE. The CDR3 sequence: CASSVGGGDGEKLFF. The CDR3, as DNA: TGTGCCAGCAGCGTAGGAGGGGGGGACGGTGAAAAACTGTTTTTT.

The CDR3 is CASSLTVNTEAFF. CDR3 nucleotide sequence: TGTGCCAGCAGTTTAACAGTTAACACTGAAGCTTTCTTT. The chain carries TRBV12-3 or TRBV12-4 and TRBJ1-1; D is unclear. CDR3 size: 13 residues. V lost 2 bases and J lost 2, with 6 bases in between.

J is TRBJ1-2 and V is TRBV2, with 8 positions matching TRBD1. CDR1 and CDR2 from the germline V gene are SNHLY and FYNNEI. Losses at the gene ends were 10 bases for V and 7 bases for J; bases not matched to a gene: 11. This CDR3 is built from 13 residues. The CDR3 protein is CAIRWQGAGGYTF. The CDR3 coding sequence is TGTGCCATTCGATGGCAGGGGGCTGGTGGCTACACCTTC.